This T cell receptor (beta chain) comes out of a study of blood T cell repertoires in COVID-19. TCRdb's table, derived via immunoSEQ multiplex PCR, lists solely in-frame clones and lacks some. The data show roughly 100,000 clones, 75% to 90% seen once. CDR1 is SQVTM and CDR2 is ANQGSEA in the germline V gene. Losses at the gene ends were 4 bases for V and 4 bases for J; bases not matched to a gene: 3. The CDR3 has 13 residues. The count of this clone is one. The chain uses TRBV29-1 and TRBJ2-5; 10 bases are a match to TRBD1. The sequence came from a man in his sixties with acute or convalescent COVID-19. The specimen was peripheral blood. The CDR3 sequence: CSVGDRGGETQYF. CDR3 nucleotides: TGCAGCGTTGGGGACAGGGGAGGAGAGACCCAGTACTTC.